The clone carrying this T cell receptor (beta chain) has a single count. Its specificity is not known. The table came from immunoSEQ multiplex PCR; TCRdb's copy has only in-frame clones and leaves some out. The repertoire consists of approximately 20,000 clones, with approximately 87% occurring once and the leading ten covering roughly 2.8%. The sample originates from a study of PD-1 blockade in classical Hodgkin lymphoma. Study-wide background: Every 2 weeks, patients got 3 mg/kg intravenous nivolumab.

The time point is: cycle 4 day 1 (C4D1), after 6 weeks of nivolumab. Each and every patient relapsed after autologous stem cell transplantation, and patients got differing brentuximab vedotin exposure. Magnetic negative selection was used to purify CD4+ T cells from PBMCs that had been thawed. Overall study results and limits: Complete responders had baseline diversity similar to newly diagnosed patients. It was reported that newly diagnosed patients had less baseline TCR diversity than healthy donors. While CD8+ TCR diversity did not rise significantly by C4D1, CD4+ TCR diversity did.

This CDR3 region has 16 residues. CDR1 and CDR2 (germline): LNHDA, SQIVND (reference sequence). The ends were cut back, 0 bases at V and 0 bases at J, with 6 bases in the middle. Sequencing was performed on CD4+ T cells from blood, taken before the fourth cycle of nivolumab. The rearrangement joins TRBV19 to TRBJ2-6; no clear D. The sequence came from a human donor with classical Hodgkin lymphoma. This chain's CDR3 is CASSIDMYSGANVLTF. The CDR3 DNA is TGTGCCAGTAGTATAGATATGTACTCTGGGGCCAACGTCCTGACTTTC.